This T cell receptor beta chain derives from a study of Ad26.COV2.S vaccination and SARS-CoV-2 variants. Method: immunoSEQ multiplex PCR; TCRdb's copy keeps in-frame clones and lacks some. In the table there are around 94,000 clones, around 80% of which are singletons. Turning to this clone: No antigen is known for it.

Notes on the study in general: Reportedly, spike-specific CD8+ and CD4+ T cell responses achieved substantial breadth once vaccination had taken place. Vaccinated individuals (as opposed to placebo recipients) had higher spike-specific TCR breadth.

The specimen comprised peripheral blood, sampled after recovery from COVID-19. The source of this sequence is a human donor who had recovered from COVID-19.

Here the CDR3 reads CASSQGRTVGMNTEAFF. The CDR3 nucleotides are TGTGCCAGCAGCCAAGGTCGGACAGTCGGTATGAACACTGAAGCTTTCTTT. The rearrangement joins TRBV4-2 to TRBJ1-1, with D possibly matching TRBD1 (6 bases). There are 17 residues in the CDR3. Trimming took 1 base from V and 0 from J, leaving 15 bases between them. Germline CDR1 LGHNA, CDR2 YNFKEQ.